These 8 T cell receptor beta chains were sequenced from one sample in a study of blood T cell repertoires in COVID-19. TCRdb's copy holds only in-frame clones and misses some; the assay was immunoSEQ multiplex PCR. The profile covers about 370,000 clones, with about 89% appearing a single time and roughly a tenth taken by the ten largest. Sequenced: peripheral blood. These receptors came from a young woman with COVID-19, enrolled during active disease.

CDR3 sequence (DNA): TGTGCCAGCAGTTTTCTAGCGGGAGCCGGGGCCAACGTCCTGACTTTC. Protein: CASSFLAGAGANVLTF. The V gene is TRBV27, the J gene TRBJ2-6; the match to TRBD2 covers 10 bases. V dropped 3 bases and J dropped 4; count of bases not matched to a gene: 3. There are 16 residues in the CDR3. Germline CDR1 is MNHEY and CDR2 is SMNVEV (reference sequence).

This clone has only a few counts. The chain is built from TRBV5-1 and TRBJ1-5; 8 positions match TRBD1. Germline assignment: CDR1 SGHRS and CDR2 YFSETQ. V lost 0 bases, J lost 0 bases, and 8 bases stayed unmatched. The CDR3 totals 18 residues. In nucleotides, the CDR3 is TGCGCCAGCAGCTTGGGGCCGAGACAGGGGATTAGCAATCAGCCCCAGCATTTT. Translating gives CASSLGPRQGISNQPQHF.

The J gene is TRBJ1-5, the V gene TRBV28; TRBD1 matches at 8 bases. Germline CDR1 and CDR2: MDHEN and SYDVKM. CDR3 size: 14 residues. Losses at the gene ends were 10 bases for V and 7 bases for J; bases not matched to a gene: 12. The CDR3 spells CATFDRGARQPQHF. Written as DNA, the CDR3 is TGTGCCACCTTCGACAGGGGAGCGAGGCAGCCCCAGCATTTT.

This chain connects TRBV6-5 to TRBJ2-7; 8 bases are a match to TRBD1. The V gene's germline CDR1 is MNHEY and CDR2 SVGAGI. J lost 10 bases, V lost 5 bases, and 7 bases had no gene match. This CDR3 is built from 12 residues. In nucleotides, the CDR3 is TGTGCCAGCAGTCGGACAGGGCGAGAACAGTACTTC. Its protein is CASSRTGREQYF.

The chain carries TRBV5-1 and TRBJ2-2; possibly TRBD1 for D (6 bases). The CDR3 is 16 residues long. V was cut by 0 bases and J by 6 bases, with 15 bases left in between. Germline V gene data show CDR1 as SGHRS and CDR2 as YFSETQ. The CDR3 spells CASSLEDSRLAGELFF. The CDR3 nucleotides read TGCGCCAGCAGCTTGGAGGACAGCCGGCTGGCCGGGGAGCTGTTTTTT. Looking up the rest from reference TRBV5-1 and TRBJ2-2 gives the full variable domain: KAGVTQTPRYLIKTRGQQVTLSCSPISGHRSVSWYQQTPGQGLQFLFEYFSETQRNKGNFPGRFSGRQFSNSRSEMNVSTLELGDSALYLCASSLEDSRLAGELFFGEGSRLTVL.

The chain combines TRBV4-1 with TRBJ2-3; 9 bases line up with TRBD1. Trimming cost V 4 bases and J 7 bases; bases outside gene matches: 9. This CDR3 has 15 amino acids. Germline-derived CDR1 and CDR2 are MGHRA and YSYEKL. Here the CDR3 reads CASSLPGTGRHTQYF. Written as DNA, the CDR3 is TGCGCCAGCAGCCTTCCCGGGACAGGGCGGCATACGCAGTATTTT.

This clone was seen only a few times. CDR3 in DNA: TGTGCCAGCTCAAAGGGACAGCTGAACACTGAAGCTTTCTTT. This encodes CASSKGQLNTEAFF. The J gene is TRBJ1-1, the V gene TRBV18; 7 nucleotides agree with TRBD1. The germline V gene encodes CDR1 KGHSH and CDR2 LQKENI. This CDR3 has 14 residues. The ends lost 5 bases at V and 0 bases at J; junction bases unmatched: 3.

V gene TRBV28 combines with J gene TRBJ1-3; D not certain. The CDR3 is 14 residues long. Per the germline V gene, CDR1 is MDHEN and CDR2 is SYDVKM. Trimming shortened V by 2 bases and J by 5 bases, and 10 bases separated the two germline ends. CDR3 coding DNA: TGTGCCAGCAGTTTAGACCGGAGCAGAAACACCATATATTTT. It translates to CASSLDRSRNTIYF.